Detailed here is one T cell receptor beta chain. No cognate antigen has been identified for it. Base qualities are not at hand, and no much larger clone is one base apart. Trimming takes 4 bases from V and 2 bases from J, and the germline ends sit 14 bases apart. CDR1 and CDR2 were assigned from the germline V gene as MGHRA and YSYEKL. The CDR3 goes from the cysteine to the phenylalanine over 15 residues. CDR3 DNA is the only sequence kept; it has 45 bases, read in frame from the first base. The data were taken from a study of OX40 agonist ivuxolimab in advanced cancers. With respect to the entire study: Ivuxolimab was a fully human IgG2 agonistic monoclonal antibody targeting the costimulatory receptor OX40 (CD134). Among the 50 to 55 dose-escalation patients, roughly 20 had hepatocellular carcinoma, 15 or so melanoma, 9 renal cell carcinoma and 9 head and neck cancer. The purpose of peripheral TCRbeta sequencing was to test whether ivuxolimab changed TCR sequence diversity and led to clonal T-cell expansion. Partial responses occurred in three dose-escalation patients: two with cutaneous melanoma and one with hepatocellular carcinoma. Intravenous ivuxolimab was administered to patients every 2 weeks at six dose levels: 0.01, 0.1, 0.3, 1.5, 3 and 10 mg/kg. A male proportion of under 85% and a mean age of around 60 years, ranging from roughly 23 to 80, were recorded for the dose-escalation cohort. The paper covers the monotherapy dose-escalation part of the phase I ivuxolimab trial, which included N = 52 patients. Prior anti-PD-1, anti-PD-L1 or anti-CTLA-4 therapy was permitted, and approximately 42% of dose-escalation patients had received checkpoint inhibitors.

The paper as a whole reports these results and caveats: At doses of 0.1 to 3.0 mg/kg, clonal expansion of both CD4+ and CD8+ blood T cells was observed from baseline to week 6. In the 0.1-3.0 mg/kg groups, partial responders had among the lowest normalized peripheral clonal expansion, particularly in CD8+ T cells. Low levels of normalized T-cell clonal expansion were also seen in some nonresponding patients. Which antigens the clonally expanded peripheral T cells were specific for was not determined. After ivuxolimab, more expanded clones were found on average in CD8+ T cells than in CD4+ T cells.

To sequence the TCRbeta CDR3 region, genomic DNA was isolated from the sorted cells. The immunoSEQ Assay was used to sequence the TCRbeta CDR3 regions. What TCRdb holds here is the immuneACCESS table cut down to in-frame rearrangements. Part of the clones is not present; checked against another copy, under half of the missing clones reflect an unresolved V gene, and the others are unexplained. This sample has roughly 30,000 clones in its table, and 84% of those were observed once. 18% of the sample is taken by the ten largest. Patients with a history of autoimmune disease or receiving systemic immunosuppression were excluded from the trial. In every dose cohort, peripheral blood was drawn for TCR sequencing at baseline, cycle 4 day 1, and cycle 7 day 1. Samples came from an open-label, multicenter, first-in-human phase I dose-escalation trial of ivuxolimab. Adults with locally advanced or metastatic head and neck squamous cell, hepatocellular, melanoma or renal cell carcinoma were enrolled in the trial. CD4+ and CD8+ T cells were sorted separately from peripheral blood before TCR sequencing.

The V and J segments used are TRBV4-1 and TRBJ1-1, with a tentative D gene TRBD1 over 6 matching bases. The sequence was collected from an adult with an advanced solid tumor such as melanoma, head and neck, liver or kidney cancer. Here the sequenced sample was CD4+ or CD8+ T cells sorted from blood, taken in a trial of the OX40 agonist ivuxolimab. The CDR3 loop reads CASSPNGGANTEAFF. The DNA sequence reads TGCGCCAGCAGCCCAAACGGGGGGGCCAACACTGAAGCTTTCTTT.